The sequence of this TCR beta chain was determined in a study of Ad26.COV2.S vaccination and SARS-CoV-2 variants. The CDR3 totals 14 residues. CDR1 is SGHTA and CDR2 is FQGNSA in the germline V gene. The J segment lost 4 bases and the V segment lost 5 bases, leaving 7 bases of the junction unmatched. Broader study findings: Similar non-spike TCR breadth was observed in recipients of vaccine and of placebo. It is possible that the TCR breadth and depth analyses underestimated the total T cell responses.

Using immunoSEQ multiplex PCR, the repertoire was profiled, and TCRdb retains in-frame clones only, with some absent. The sample has about 350,000 clones, under 95% seen once. This clone was observed once. The antigen is unknown. The source of this sequence is a human donor who had recovered from COVID-19. This specimen was peripheral blood, taken after recovery from COVID-19. The rearrangement uses TRBV7-2 and TRBJ1-1; 7 bases map to TRBD1. The CDR3 DNA follows: TGTGCCAGCAGCCTCCAGACAGGGTCCACTGAAGCTTTCTTT. As protein: CASSLQTGSTEAFF. The full variable domain, its missing parts supplied by reference TRBV7-2 and TRBJ1-1, is GAGVSQSPSNKVTEKGKDVELRCDPISGHTALYWYRQSLGQGLEFLIYFQGNSAPDKSGLPSDRFSAERTGGSVSTLTIQRTQQEDSAVYLCASSLQTGSTEAFFGQGTRLTVV.